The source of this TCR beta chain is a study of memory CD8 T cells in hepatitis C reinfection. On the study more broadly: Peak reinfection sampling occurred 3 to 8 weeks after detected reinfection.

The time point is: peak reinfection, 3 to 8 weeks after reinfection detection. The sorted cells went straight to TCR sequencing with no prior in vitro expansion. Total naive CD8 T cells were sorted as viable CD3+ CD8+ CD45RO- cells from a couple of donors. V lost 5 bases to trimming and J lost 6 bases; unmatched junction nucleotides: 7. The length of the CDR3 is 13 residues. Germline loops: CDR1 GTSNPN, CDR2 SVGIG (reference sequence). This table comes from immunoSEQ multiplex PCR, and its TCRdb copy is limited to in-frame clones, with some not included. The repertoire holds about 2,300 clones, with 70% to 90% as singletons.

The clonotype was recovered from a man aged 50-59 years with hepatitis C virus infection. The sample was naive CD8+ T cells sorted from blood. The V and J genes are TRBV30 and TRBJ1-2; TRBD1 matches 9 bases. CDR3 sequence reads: CAWGWTGADGYTF. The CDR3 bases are TGTGCCTGGGGATGGACAGGGGCCGATGGCTACACCTTC.